This T cell receptor beta chain was sequenced in a study of healthy donors' naive CD4 and CD8 T cells (dated by TCRdb to the mid-2010s). For the wider study: Donor selection covered three age groups (20-25, 40-50 and 60-70 years) with about 6 people in each, and the resulting cohort had a mean age of approximately 45 and was half female. For TCR alpha, a new primer set covering all functional IMGT alpha gene variants was designed, and the rest of the protocol matched the beta-chain workflow. To check how TCR variation relates to lineage commitment, the researchers sequenced rearranged TCR alpha and beta chains taken from naive CD4+ and CD8+ T cells. Peripheral blood mononuclear cells were obtained from roughly 19 unrelated, healthy individuals. The donors were HLA-typed by sequencing at HLA-A, -B, -C, -DRB1, -DQB1 and -DPB1, using the SBTexcellerator protocol, an ABI3130xl analyzer and SBTengine software.

With regard to this clonotype: The antigen this receptor binds is unknown. Base qualities are not at hand, and no much larger clone is one base apart.

Trimming takes 1 base off V and 6 bases off J; junction bases not matched to a gene: 1. From cysteine to phenylalanine, the CDR3 is 13 amino acids long. Only the CDR3 region is kept as DNA, spanning 39 bases read in frame from base 1. The germline V gene supplies CDR1 SGHDT and CDR2 YYEEEE. What the work shows at the level of the full study, not this receptor alone: Possible repertoire bias arising from homeostatic proliferation of naive T cells was not directly addressed. In both chains, CD4+ lineage was associated with a positively charged CDR3, and CD8+ lineage was associated with a negatively charged CDR3. V genes, J genes and CDR3 charge together appeared to explain about 13% of CD4/CD8 propensity variance, in a largely additive manner. Naive CD4+ and CD8+ cells reportedly showed biased usage of most V and J gene segments, and this bias was consistent across donors and independent of HLA genotype. Because the alpha and beta chains were sequenced in bulk, pairing them was not possible, and so effects of the combined chains went unevaluated.

Cells with a CD4+CD8-CD45RO-CD45RA+ profile were isolated by FACS and defined as naive CD4+ T cells, and those with a CD8+CD4-CD45RA+CD27bright profile were defined as naive CD8+ T cells. Antibodies against CD4 (RPA-T4), CD8 (SK1), CD27 (O323), CD45RA (HI100) and CD45RO (UCHL1) were used for sorting. The instrument given in TCRdb is 454 GS FLX Titanium. A previously published linear amplification protocol was used to build the TCR libraries, starting from about 0.55 ug of total RNA. Sequencing was performed on the Roche/454 Genome Sequencer with Titanium chemistry. In the source study's methods: About 78,000 rearranged TCR alpha transcripts were sequenced from 5 of the healthy donors. Duplicate transcripts were dropped, and unique TCR clonotypes were identified by the CDR3 junction according to IMGT nomenclature. In R 2.13.0, logistic regression modeled CD4 versus CD8 status on V and J genes, adjusting for donor effects, with Bonferroni correction for multiple testing. TCRdb reprocessed the public reads (quality trimming at Q25 with fastp, clone calling with MiXCR) and kept in-frame beta chains. Under each unique CDR3 protein, matching rows form one entry showing the most common genes and DNA. The V and J calls follow TCRdb's processing rather than the paper's. The sample yields around 180,000 distinct CDR3 sequences; around 70% were counted once. The top ten constitute about 2.4% of the sample.

The specimen was naive CD4+ and CD8+ T cells sorted from blood, pooled from several donors. The cell subset or site tag for this specimen amounts to: FACS-sorted naive CD4+ (CD45RO-CD45RA+) and naive CD8+ (CD45RA+CD27bright) T cells. The TCR comes from a pool of human donors in good health; the sample pools cells from several healthy donors. The receptor chain draws on TRBV5-6 and TRBJ2-1, with TRBD1 identical over 7 junction bases. The DNA sequence is as follows: TGTGCCAGCAGCTTGTGGGACAGCAATGAGCAGTTCTTC. It codes for CASSLWDSNEQFF.